This T cell receptor (beta chain) was found in a study of T cells after posttransplantation cyclophosphamide. The V gene's germline CDR1 is MNHEY and CDR2 SMNVEV (reference sequence). This CDR3 region has 16 residues. Trimming took 6 bases from V and 0 from J; bases not matched to a gene: 8. Whole-study results and caveats: After PTCy, TRB diversity resembled that of CNI/methotrexate controls. Donor-recipient repertoire similarity was low at 1-2 months, rising over year one.

A marrow graft followed busulfan-fludarabine conditioning, with cyclophosphamide on days +3 and +4. This clone showed up many times. Its antigen is not identified. Assay used: immunoSEQ multiplex PCR; TCRdb lists only in-frame clones, some missing. This record lists fewer than 13,000 clones, none seen once only, and the top ten clones contain approximately 15%. The receptor comes from a female patient aged 40 to 50 who received an allogeneic stem cell transplant from a related donor, was CMV-positive, and had no GVHD. The graft donor may be the source of some T cells. V and J are TRBV27 and TRBJ2-7; 10 nucleotides match TRBD2. This specimen consisted of PBMCs, obtained after allogeneic stem cell transplant with posttransplant cyclophosphamide. DNA for the CDR3: TGTGCCAGCAGCCCTTCTAGCGGGAGTTTCTCCTACGAGCAGTACTTC. As protein: CASSPSSGSFSYEQYF.